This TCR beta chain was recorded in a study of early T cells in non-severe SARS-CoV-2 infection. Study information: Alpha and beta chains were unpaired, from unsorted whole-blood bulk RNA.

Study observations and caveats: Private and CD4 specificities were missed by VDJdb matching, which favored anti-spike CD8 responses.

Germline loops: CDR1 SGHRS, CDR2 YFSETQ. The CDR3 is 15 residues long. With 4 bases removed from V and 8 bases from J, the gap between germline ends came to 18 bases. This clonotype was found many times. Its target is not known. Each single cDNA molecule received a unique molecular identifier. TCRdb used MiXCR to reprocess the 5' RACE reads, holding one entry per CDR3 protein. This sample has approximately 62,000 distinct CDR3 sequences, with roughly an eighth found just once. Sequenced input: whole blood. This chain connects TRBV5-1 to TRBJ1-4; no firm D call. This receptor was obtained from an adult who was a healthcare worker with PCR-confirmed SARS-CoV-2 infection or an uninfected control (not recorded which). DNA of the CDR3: TGCGCCAGCAGCCGGCGGCAATCCGAAACGGAAAAACTGTTTTTT. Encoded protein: CASSRRQSETEKLFF.